The T cell receptor beta chain under discussion was sequenced for a study of cytomegalovirus exposure and HLA in healthy donors. Concerning this clone itself: Its antigen is unidentified.

Study outcomes and limitations: Specific recognition of CMV antigens was confirmed in vitro for three chains (all CMV-associated). Sequencing artifact likely explains a cluster of highly shared sequence variants.

PCR amplification relied on 60 Vbeta primers (plus 13 Jbeta primers). Assay used: immunoSEQ multiplex PCR; TCRdb lists only in-frame clones, some missing. Among about 93,000 clones listed, over 70% were seen once. This CDR3 has 12 residues. Germline-derived CDR1 and CDR2 are MDHEN and SYDVKM. V lost 2 bases, J lost 6 bases, and 7 bases lay in between. The V call is TRBV28, the J call TRBJ2-5; D not resolved. The sequence was collected from a boy aged 10-17 years in good health and CMV-seronegative. The sequencing input was PBMCs. The CDR3 coding sequence is TGTGCCAGCAGTTTACGGCGGCAGACCCAGTACTTC. Amino acids: CASSLRRQTQYF. The full variable domain, its missing parts supplied by reference TRBV28 and TRBJ2-5, is DVKVTQSSRYLVKRTGEKVFLECVQDMDHENMFWYRQDPGLGLRLIYFSYDVKMKEKGDIPEGYSVSREKKERFSLILESASTNQTSMYLCASSLRRQTQYFGPGTRLLVL.